This TCR beta chain was recovered during a study of OX40 agonist ivuxolimab in advanced cancers. This table comes from immunoSEQ multiplex PCR, and its TCRdb copy is limited to in-frame clones, with some not included. Here the sample spans roughly 80,000 clones, around 86% being singletons. The sample consisted of CD4+ or CD8+ T cells sorted from blood, taken in a trial of the OX40 agonist ivuxolimab. This receptor was identified in an adult with an advanced solid tumor such as melanoma, head and neck, liver or kidney cancer.

The CDR3 region is CASKEGLAPGSPLHF. CDR3 bases: TGTGCCAGTAAAGAGGGTCTCGCCCCGGGATCACCCCTCCACTTT. This chain joins TRBV19 and TRBJ1-6, with D unresolved. CDR1 is LNHDA and CDR2 is SQIVND in the germline V gene (reference sequence). The V end lost 7 bases, the J end lost 10 bases, and 20 bases lay between the germline ends. There are 15 residues in the CDR3.